The 22 T cell receptor beta chains reported below all come from one sample, sequenced in a study of T cells of healthy individuals. TCRdb recomputed calls from the 5' RACE reads with MiXCR, one row per CDR3 protein. This sample has 50,000 to 55,000 distinct CDR3 sequences, with roughly 14% found just once. The receptor set was obtained from a human donor in good health.

This clonotype was found many times. Compared with germline, one end of the junction differs, possibly owing to a read error. The gene calls are TRBV5-1 and TRBJ2-5; D call uncertain. The CDR3 is made up of 11 amino acids. Germline CDR1 reads SGHRS; CDR2 reads YFSETQ. CDR3 nucleotide sequence: TGTGCCAGCAGCTTGGAAGAGACCCAGTACTTC. It encodes CASSLEETQYF.

This clonotype has a count of ten or more. The V and J genes are TRBV15 and TRBJ2-3, with D perhaps TRBD1 (6 bases). The V gene's germline CDR1 is LNHNV and CDR2 YYDKDF (reference sequence). The CDR3 has 15 residues. V was shortened by 0 bases and J by 5 bases, with 12 bases between the two germline ends. The DNA of the CDR3 is TGTGCCACCAGCAGAGAGCCCCCGACAGGAGATACGCAGTATTTT. This encodes CATSREPPTGDTQYF.

This clonotype was observed a handful of times. The CDR3, as DNA: TGTGCCAGCAGCTTAGTCCGGACGAACACTGAAGCTTTCTTT. Its translation is CASSLVRTNTEAFF. The V call is TRBV7-2, the J call TRBJ1-1; D gene unclear. CDR1 SGHTA and CDR2 FQGNSA come from the germline V gene. The CDR3 is made up of 14 amino acids. The germline V and J ends were trimmed by 1 base and 1 base, with 7 bases remaining between them.

This clonotype has a count of ten or more. The chain combines TRBV20-1 with TRBJ2-7; no clear D gene. The CDR3 runs 15 residues. The V gene's germline CDR1 is DFQATT and CDR2 SNEGSKA (reference sequence). The germline V and J ends were trimmed by 4 bases and 3 bases, with 19 bases remaining between them. The CDR3 DNA follows: TGCAGTGCTATAAGGCCCCCGGACCCGCTCTACGAGCAGTACTTC. Amino acid sequence: CSAIRPPDPLYEQYF.

About this clonotype itself: A read error may explain this, as a much larger clone is one base away. The chain combines TRBV20-1 with TRBJ2-2; weak D call: TRBD2 (5 bases). CDR3 size: 16 residues. CDR1 DFQATT and CDR2 SNEGSKA come from the germline V gene (reference sequence). The CDR3 loop reads CSAPPGPAKETGELYF. CDR3 bases: TGCAGTGCTCCCCCCGGGCCGGCGAAAGAGACCGGGGAGCTGTATTTT.

The rearrangement uses TRBV7-8 and TRBJ1-3, with 11 bases lining up with TRBD1. CDR1 SGHVS and CDR2 FQNEAQ come from the germline V gene. The CDR3 has 17 amino acids. With V trimmed by 5 bases and J by 0 bases, 6 bases remained unmatched. The CDR3 here is CASSAGQGGYSGNTIYF. The DNA of the CDR3 is TGTGCCAGCAGCGCGGGACAGGGGGGCTACTCTGGAAACACCATATATTTT.

V usage is TRBV20-1 and J usage is TRBJ2-2; 11 nucleotides match TRBD2. Unmatched junction bases numbered 1, after V lost 7 bases and J lost 3 bases. This CDR3 is 13 amino acids long. In germline, CDR1 is DFQATT, CDR2 SNEGSKA (reference sequence). Here the CDR3 reads CSGTSGYTGELFF. CDR3 DNA: TGCAGTGGGACTAGCGGGTACACCGGGGAGCTGTTTTTT.

This clonotype was found many times. The genes are TRBV12-3 or TRBV12-4 and TRBJ2-7, with 10 bases matching TRBD1. The J segment lost 7 bases and the V segment lost 7 bases, leaving 10 bases of the junction unmatched. CDR3 length equals 14 residues. The CDR3 region has the DNA TGTGCCAGCACCAGGACAGGGGGAGTGGGAGAGCAGTACTTC. Its protein product is CASTRTGGVGEQYF.

This clonotype has a handful of counts. DNA of the CDR3: TGTGCCTGGACGGAAAACAGGGGATGGGGCCCAGATACGCAGTATTTT. It is translated as CAWTENRGWGPDTQYF. V usage is TRBV30 and J usage is TRBJ2-3, with 7 bases matching TRBD1. Germline V lookup: CDR1 GTSNPN, CDR2 SVGIG (reference sequence). CDR3 length: 16 residues. V lost 4 bases and J lost 4; bases outside the gene matches: 14.

This clonotype was seen ten or more times. This chain links TRBV2 with TRBJ1-1, with 8 bases identical to TRBD1. The V gene end was trimmed by 7 bases and the J gene end by 10 bases; junction bases not matched to a gene: 11. The CDR3 extends over 13 amino acids. Per germline, CDR1 SNHLY and CDR2 FYNNEI. DNA for the CDR3: TGTGCCAGCACCCCGGACAGGGAGAAAGGAGCTTTCTTT. This sequence encodes CASTPDREKGAFF.

The chain links TRBV29-1 to TRBJ2-7, with 8 bases fitting TRBD1. CDR3 length: 15 amino acids. Germline trimming cut 4 bases from V and 0 bases from J; bases unmatched to any gene: 8. Germline V CDR1 and CDR2: SQVTM, ANQGSEA. CDR3 DNA sequence: TGCAGCGTTGTGAGGGTGGACAGGGCCTCCTACGAGCAGTACTTC. Amino acids: CSVVRVDRASYEQYF.

This clonotype has just a few counts. The V and J genes are TRBV10-3 and TRBJ2-3; D could derive from TRBD1 or TRBD2 (5 bases each). Trimming took 2 bases from V and 0 from J, leaving 15 bases between them. Germline assignment: CDR1 ENHRY and CDR2 SYGVKD. The CDR3 runs to 17 residues. The DNA of the CDR3 is TGTGCCATCAGTGAGCCGTTGGGACGGGGCAGCACAGATACGCAGTATTTT. This gives the protein CAISEPLGRGSTDTQYF.

This clonotype was seen at least ten times. The chain combines TRBV5-1 with TRBJ2-3, with 9 nucleotides matching TRBD1. The V gene's germline CDR1 is SGHRS and CDR2 YFSETQ. V was pared by 1 base and J by 2 bases, with 8 bases of the junction left unmatched. This CDR3 region has 17 residues. The CDR3 nucleotides are TGCGCCAGCAGCTTGCACGCCGGACAGGGGTACACAGATACGCAGTATTTT. Protein product: CASSLHAGQGYTDTQYF. The complete variable domain, with remaining parts taken from reference TRBV5-1 and TRBJ2-3, reads KAGVTQTPRYLIKTRGQQVTLSCSPISGHRSVSWYQQTPGQGLQFLFEYFSETQRNKGNFPGRFSGRQFSNSRSEMNVSTLELGDSALYLCASSLHAGQGYTDTQYFGPGTRLTVL.

The J gene is TRBJ1-1, the V gene TRBV2; the D is unclear. The V end was cut by 2 bases, the J end by 3 bases, with 10 bases between. CDR3 length: 14 residues. CDR1 is SNHLY, CDR2 FYNNEI, per germline. CDR3 in DNA: TGTGCCAGCAGTGAAAGCGGGCAGGACACTGAAGCTTTCTTT. This sequence encodes CASSESGQDTEAFF.

The gene calls are TRBV7-3 and TRBJ2-1; 14 bases line up with TRBD2. Losses at the gene ends were 2 bases for V and 8 bases for J; bases not matched to a gene: 8. This CDR3 spans 17 amino acids. Germline V CDR1 and CDR2: SGHTA, FQGTGA. The CDR3 bases are TGTGCCAGCAGCTTATCTCTTGGACTAGCGGGGGGCGATGAGCAGTTCTTC. It translates to CASSLSLGLAGGDEQFF.

This clonotype was seen only a few times. This chain connects TRBV7-2 to TRBJ2-7, with D possibly being TRBD1 or TRBD2 (5 bases each). Trimming cost V 1 base and J 0 bases, with 10 bases left between them. The CDR3 consists of 15 residues. Germline V gene sequence: CDR1 SGHTA, CDR2 FQGNSA. CDR3 protein: CASSLGGVSSYEQYF. CDR3 nucleotide sequence: TGTGCCAGCAGCTTAGGAGGGGTTAGCTCCTACGAGCAGTACTTC.

This clonotype was seen many times. This rearrangement joins TRBV20-1 to TRBJ2-1; D is undetermined. CDR1 is DFQATT, CDR2 SNEGSKA, per germline (reference sequence). The CDR3 contains 13 residues. Trimming removed 0 bases at V and 1 base at J, with 4 bases between. CDR3 protein: CSARDGSYNEQFF. CDR3 DNA: TGCAGTGCTAGAGACGGGTCCTACAATGAGCAGTTCTTC.

There are a few counts of this clonotype. The chain uses TRBV3-1 and TRBJ2-1; tentatively, D is TRBD2 (5 bases). The CDR3 is 15 amino acids. Germline CDR1 LGHDT, CDR2 YNNKEL (reference sequence). The V gene lost 0 bases and the J gene lost 4 bases, with 10 bases spanning the gap. CDR3: CASSQELGVYNEQFF. The CDR3 DNA sequence: TGTGCCAGCAGCCAAGAGCTCGGGGTATACAATGAGCAGTTCTTC.

This clonotype was picked up a small number of times. The chain couples TRBV24-1 to TRBJ2-3; TRBD1 matches 7 bases. After removal of 1 base from V and 6 bases from J, the junction contained 6 bases not matched to a gene. The CDR3 covers 15 residues. CDR1 and CDR2 from the germline V gene are KGHDR and SFDVKD. The CDR3 DNA sequence: TGTGCCACCAGTGATTTTCTGACAGGGAGTGATACGCAGTATTTT. It yields the protein CATSDFLTGSDTQYF.

The gene calls are TRBV29-1 and TRBJ1-1; D is possibly TRBD1 (5 bases). This CDR3 region has 12 residues. Germline CDR1 is SQVTM and CDR2 is ANQGSEA. V lost 5 bases and J 7 bases, leaving 14 bases between the germline ends. In nucleotides, the CDR3 is TGCAGCGTTCAAGGGGAGAGCATTGAAGCTTTCTTT. Protein sequence: CSVQGESIEAFF.

This chain links TRBV18 with TRBJ2-3; D may be TRBD1 (5 bases). This CDR3 is built from 15 residues. Per germline, CDR1 KGHSH and CDR2 LQKENI. Deletions cut 6 bases from V and 2 bases from J, with 15 bases between. CDR3 bases: TGTGCCAGCTCGGGTATGGGGCCACCCACAGATACGCAGTATTTT. Encoded protein: CASSGMGPPTDTQYF.

This clonotype has a count of ten or more. The rearrangement links TRBV19 to TRBJ2-3, with D perhaps matching TRBD1 (6 bases). Per the germline V gene, CDR1 is LNHDA and CDR2 is SQIVND (reference sequence). Trimming took 6 bases from V and 2 from J, leaving 18 bases between them. The CDR3 runs 16 residues. CDR3 in amino acids: CASRGLRQVNTDTQYF. Written as DNA, the CDR3 is TGTGCCAGTAGAGGCCTCAGACAGGTCAACACAGATACGCAGTATTTT.